This T cell receptor beta chain is from a study of PD-L1 blockade in urothelial cancer listed by TCRdb under 2017. Broadly, across the study: All patients started therapy at some point between 2014 and 2016 and received atezolizumab 1,200 mg intravenously every 3 weeks. Durable clinical benefit meant progression-free survival longer than 6 months, and TCR features were also tested against progression-free and overall survival. Blood samples were analyzed at two time points: 3 weeks after treatment start (second dose) and 6 weeks after treatment start. An ECOG performance status of 0 or 1 was recorded for the patients, and 0 to 3 prior chemotherapy regimens had been received by the patients. Approximately 30 patients had pretreatment blood TCR-seq, some 25 had at least one posttreatment blood collection, and some 25 had tumor TCR-seq. About 85% of the 29 patients were identified as males with urothelial cancer of bladder origin, and a prior smoking history was reported by 18 of 29 patients. Durable clinical benefit was achieved by nine patients and was not achieved by 20 patients. Blood samples gave median yields of approximately 130,000 T cells and 82,636 unique TCRs, along with a median clonality of 0.080. TCR sequencing covered pretreatment tumor samples and matched, serially collected peripheral blood taken before and after atezolizumab treatment. The study, an exploratory multi-omic analysis, examined somatic, immune and clinical correlates of response to PD-L1 blockade with atezolizumab in urothelial cancer. Whole exome sequencing and RNA sequencing of pretreatment tumors were performed alongside TCR sequencing in the same patients. Overall results and qualifications from the work: Small sample size (n ≈ 30) and many exploratory analyses mean the results are intended to be hypothesis-generating. At 3 weeks after the start of treatment, tumor-associated TCR clones in peripheral blood had expanded more in patients with durable benefit (n of about 21, p = 0.022). A pretreatment peripheral blood TCR clonality below the median was linked to improved progression-free and overall survival.

Reading the label with the study, this specimen's time point is: peripheral blood 6 weeks after treatment start. The cohort comprised about 30 patients with locally advanced or metastatic urothelial carcinoma treated at Memorial Sloan Kettering on a trial protocol. Peripheral blood mononuclear cells were collected from each patient pretreatment and during treatment, giving between 1 and 8 total time points per patient. The Qiagen DNeasy Blood extraction kit was used to purify genomic DNA from total PBMCs and tumor samples. Collected pretreatment and during treatment, PBMCs were isolated and stored as previously described. Concerning this clone: Its antigen specificity is not known. Base qualities are not recorded, but no much larger clone differs from it by a single base.

Each PCR received spiked-in synthetic TCR analog templates so that absolute template abundance could be estimated from read counts. Using the immunoSEQ assay, TCRbeta CDR3 regions were amplified from genomic DNA with bias-controlled V and J gene primers. Rearranged TCRbeta segments were sequenced at approximately 20X coverage. The authors' pipeline ran thus. Sequencing errors were corrected by clustering, and CDR3s were annotated against IMGT so that V, D and J genes could be assigned. Downstream analyses used only productive TCRbeta rearrangements, leaving out any out-of-frame or stop-codon sequences. To compute clonality, Shannon entropy was normalized by the log of the number of unique productive sequences and then subtracted from one. Clones differing between time points or between blood and tumor were identified by Fisher's exact test with Benjamini-Hochberg correction at adjusted p below 0.01. Imported from immuneACCESS, the table was reduced by TCRdb to in-frame sequences with V and J called. These copies leave out some clones; in studies compared against another copy, an unresolved V gene accounts for under half, and the cause of the remainder is not known. From that table come the V and J calls and clone size; the DNA was used to work out D and trimming. Here the sample has about 110,000 clones; roughly 90% occur a single time. The ten largest clones represent approximately 3.5% of the sample.

Spanning cysteine to phenylalanine, the CDR3 consists of 17 amino acids. The DNA shown is the 51-base CDR3, in frame from base 1. V ends up 3 bases short and J 1 base short, with an unmatched junction base count of 7. CDR1 and CDR2 (SGHRS, YFSETQ) derive from the germline V gene. This receptor was identified in a man between 60 and 75 years old with urothelial cancer. The chain employs TRBV5-1 and TRBJ1-3; 10 of the junction bases match TRBD1. Specimen: PBMCs, collected around atezolizumab (anti-PD-L1) treatment. The CDR3 protein: CASSSSRTGGSGNTIYF. The DNA sequence is given as TGCGCCAGCAGCTCCTCTCGGACAGGGGGGTCTGGAAACACCATATATTTT.